Listed here is a single TCR beta chain. A junction boundary mismatches the germline segment, possibly from a read error. CDR3 length: 15 amino acids. Per the germline V gene, CDR1 is MNHNY and CDR2 is SVGAGI (reference sequence). A second PCR, run for about 6 to 11 cycles, used a sample-barcoded 5' primer plus a J-beta primer mix. Each of the cDNA molecules was tagged by a template-switch adaptor with 12 random nucleotides. Via MiXCR, TCRdb re-called the 5' RACE reads, giving one row per CDR3 protein. Of about 650,000 distinct CDR3 sequences listed, roughly 32% are singletons. The data are from a study of blood T cells in healthy people across ages. Samples had at least 6.5 million PBMCs isolated from them.

The sample consisted of blood. The V call is TRBV6-6, the J call TRBJ2-6; TRBD1 agrees at 7 bases. The receptor's source is a woman aged 80 or over in good health. CDR3 bases: TGTGTCAGCAGTTACGACAGGGCTGGGGCCAACGTCCTGACTTTC. Residues: CVSSYDRAGANVLTF.